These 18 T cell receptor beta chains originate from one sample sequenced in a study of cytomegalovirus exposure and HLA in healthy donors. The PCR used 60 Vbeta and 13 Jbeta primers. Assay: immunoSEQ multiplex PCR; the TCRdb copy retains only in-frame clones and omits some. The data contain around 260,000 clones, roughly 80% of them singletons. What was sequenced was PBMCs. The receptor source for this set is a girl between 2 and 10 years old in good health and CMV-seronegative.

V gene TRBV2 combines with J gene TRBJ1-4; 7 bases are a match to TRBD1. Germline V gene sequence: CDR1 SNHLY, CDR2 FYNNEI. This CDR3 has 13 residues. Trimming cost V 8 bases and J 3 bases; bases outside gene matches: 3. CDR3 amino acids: CASQTGSNEKLFF. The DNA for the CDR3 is TGTGCCAGCCAGACAGGGTCTAATGAAAAACTGTTTTTT. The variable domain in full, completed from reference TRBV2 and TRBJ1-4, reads EPEVTQTPSHQVTQMGQEVILRCVPISNHLYFYWYRQILGQKVEFLVSFYNNEISEKSEIFDDQFSVERPDGSNFTLKIRSTKLEDSAMYFCASQTGSNEKLFFGSGTQLSVL.

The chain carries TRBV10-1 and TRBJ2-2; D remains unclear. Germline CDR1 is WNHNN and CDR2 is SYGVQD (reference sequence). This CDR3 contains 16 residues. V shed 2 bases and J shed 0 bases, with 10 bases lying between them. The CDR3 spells CASSERRITNTGELFF. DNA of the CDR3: TGCGCCAGCAGTGAGAGGCGGATCACGAACACCGGGGAGCTGTTTTTT.

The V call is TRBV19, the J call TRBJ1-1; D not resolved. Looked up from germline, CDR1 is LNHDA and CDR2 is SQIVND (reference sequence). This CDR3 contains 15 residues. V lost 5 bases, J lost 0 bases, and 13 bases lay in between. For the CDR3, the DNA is TGTGCCAGTAGTGGTGCAAGGAGAGTGAACACTGAAGCTTTCTTT. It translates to CASSGARRVNTEAFF. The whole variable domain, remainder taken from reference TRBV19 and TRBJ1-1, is DGGITQSPKYLFRKEGQNVTLSCEQNLNHDAMYWYRQDPGQGLRLIYYSQIVNDFQKGDIAEGYSVSREKKESFPLTVTSAQKNPTAFYLCASSGARRVNTEAFFGQGTRLTVV.

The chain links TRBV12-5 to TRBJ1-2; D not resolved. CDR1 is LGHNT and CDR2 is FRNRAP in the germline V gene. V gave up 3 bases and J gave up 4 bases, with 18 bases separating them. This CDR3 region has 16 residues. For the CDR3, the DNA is TGTGCTAGTGGTTTATGGCAGTCGGAGAACTTCTATGGCTACACCTTC. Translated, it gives CASGLWQSENFYGYTF.

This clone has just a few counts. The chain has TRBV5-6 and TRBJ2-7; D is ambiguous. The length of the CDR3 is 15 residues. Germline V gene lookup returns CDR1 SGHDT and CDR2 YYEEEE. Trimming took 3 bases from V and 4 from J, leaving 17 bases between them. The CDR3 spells CASSSRTVQIYEQYF. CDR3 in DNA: TGTGCCAGCAGCTCGCGAACGGTACAGATTTACGAGCAGTACTTC.

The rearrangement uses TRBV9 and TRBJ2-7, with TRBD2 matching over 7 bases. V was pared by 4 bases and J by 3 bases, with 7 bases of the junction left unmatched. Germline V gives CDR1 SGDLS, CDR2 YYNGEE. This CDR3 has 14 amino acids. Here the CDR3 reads CASSLAAGNYEQYF. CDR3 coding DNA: TGTGCCAGCAGCCTAGCGGCGGGTAACTACGAGCAGTACTTC. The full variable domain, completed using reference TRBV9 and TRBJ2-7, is DSGVTQTPKHLITATGQRVTLRCSPRSGDLSVYWYQQSLDQGLQFLIQYYNGEERAKGNILERFSAQQFPDLHSELNLSSLELGDSALYFCASSLAAGNYEQYFGPGTRLTVT.

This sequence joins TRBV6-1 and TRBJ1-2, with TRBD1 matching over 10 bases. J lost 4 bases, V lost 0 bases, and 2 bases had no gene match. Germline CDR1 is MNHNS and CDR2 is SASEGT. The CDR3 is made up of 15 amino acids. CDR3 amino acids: CASSEAGTGVYGYTF. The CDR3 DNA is TGTGCCAGCAGTGAAGCCGGGACAGGGGTCTATGGCTACACCTTC.

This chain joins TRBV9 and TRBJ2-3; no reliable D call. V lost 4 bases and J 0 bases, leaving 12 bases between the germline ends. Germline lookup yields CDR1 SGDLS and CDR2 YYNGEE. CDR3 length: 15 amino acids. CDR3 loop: CASSPRIASTDTQYF. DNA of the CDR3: TGTGCCAGCAGCCCGCGGATCGCTAGCACAGATACGCAGTATTTT.

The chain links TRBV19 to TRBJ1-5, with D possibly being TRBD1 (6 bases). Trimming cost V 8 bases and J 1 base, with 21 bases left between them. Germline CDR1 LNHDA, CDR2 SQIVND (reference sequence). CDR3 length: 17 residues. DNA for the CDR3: TGTGCCAGTCATTCTCCCTACAGGGAGGGAAGCAATCAGCCCCAGCATTTT. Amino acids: CASHSPYREGSNQPQHF. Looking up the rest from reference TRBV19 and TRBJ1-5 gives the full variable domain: DGGITQSPKYLFRKEGQNVTLSCEQNLNHDAMYWYRQDPGQGLRLIYYSQIVNDFQKGDIAEGYSVSREKKESFPLTVTSAQKNPTAFYLCASHSPYREGSNQPQHFGDGTRLSIL.

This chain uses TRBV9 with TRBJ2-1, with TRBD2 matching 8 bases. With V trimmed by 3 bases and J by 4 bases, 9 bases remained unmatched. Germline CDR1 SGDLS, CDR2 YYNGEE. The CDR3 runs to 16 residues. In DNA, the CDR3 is TGTGCCAGCAGCGAACAAACTAGCGGAGTGTACAATGAGCAGTTCTTC. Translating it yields CASSEQTSGVYNEQFF.

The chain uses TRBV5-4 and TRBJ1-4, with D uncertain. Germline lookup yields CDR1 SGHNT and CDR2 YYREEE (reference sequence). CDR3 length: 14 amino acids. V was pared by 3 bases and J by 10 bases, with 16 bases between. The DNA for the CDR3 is TGTGCCAGCAGCTCTACGGAGAATTCGGGAAAACTGTTTTTT. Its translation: CASSSTENSGKLFF.

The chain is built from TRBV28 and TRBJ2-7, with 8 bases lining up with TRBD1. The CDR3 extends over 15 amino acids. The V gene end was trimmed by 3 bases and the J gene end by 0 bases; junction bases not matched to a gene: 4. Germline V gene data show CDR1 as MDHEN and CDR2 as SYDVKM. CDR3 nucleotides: TGTGCCAGCAGTTTGGCGGGACAGGTCTCCTACGAGCAGTACTTC. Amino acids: CASSLAGQVSYEQYF.

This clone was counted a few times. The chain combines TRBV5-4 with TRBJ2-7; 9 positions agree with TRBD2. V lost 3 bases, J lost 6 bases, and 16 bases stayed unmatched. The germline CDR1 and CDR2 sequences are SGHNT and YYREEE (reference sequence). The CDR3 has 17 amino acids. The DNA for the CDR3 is TGTGCCAGCAGCTCAAGCTTATTAACTAGCGGGTTTGGCGAGCAGTACTTC. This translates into CASSSSLLTSGFGEQYF.

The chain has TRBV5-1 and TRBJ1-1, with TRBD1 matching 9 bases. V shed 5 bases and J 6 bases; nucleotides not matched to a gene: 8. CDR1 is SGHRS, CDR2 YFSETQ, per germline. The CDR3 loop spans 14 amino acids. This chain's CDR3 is CASSSGTGSAEAFF. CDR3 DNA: TGCGCCAGCAGTTCCGGGACAGGGTCCGCTGAAGCTTTCTTT. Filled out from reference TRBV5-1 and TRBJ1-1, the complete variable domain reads KAGVTQTPRYLIKTRGQQVTLSCSPISGHRSVSWYQQTPGQGLQFLFEYFSETQRNKGNFPGRFSGRQFSNSRSEMNVSTLELGDSALYLCASSSGTGSAEAFFGQGTRLTVV.

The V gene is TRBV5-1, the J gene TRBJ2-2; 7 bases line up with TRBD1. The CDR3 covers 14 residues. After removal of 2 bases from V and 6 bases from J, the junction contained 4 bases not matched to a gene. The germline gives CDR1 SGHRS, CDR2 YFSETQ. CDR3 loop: CASSFSQGAGELFF. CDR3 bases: TGCGCCAGCAGCTTCAGCCAGGGGGCCGGGGAGCTGTTTTTT. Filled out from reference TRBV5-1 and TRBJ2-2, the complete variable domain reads KAGVTQTPRYLIKTRGQQVTLSCSPISGHRSVSWYQQTPGQGLQFLFEYFSETQRNKGNFPGRFSGRQFSNSRSEMNVSTLELGDSALYLCASSFSQGAGELFFGEGSRLTVL.

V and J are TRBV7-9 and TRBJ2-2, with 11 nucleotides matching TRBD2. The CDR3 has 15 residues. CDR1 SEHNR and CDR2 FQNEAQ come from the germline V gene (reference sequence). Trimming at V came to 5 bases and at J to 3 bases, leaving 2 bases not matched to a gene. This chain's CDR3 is CASSTSGSHTGELFF. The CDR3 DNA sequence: TGTGCCAGCAGCACTAGCGGGAGTCACACCGGGGAGCTGTTTTTT.

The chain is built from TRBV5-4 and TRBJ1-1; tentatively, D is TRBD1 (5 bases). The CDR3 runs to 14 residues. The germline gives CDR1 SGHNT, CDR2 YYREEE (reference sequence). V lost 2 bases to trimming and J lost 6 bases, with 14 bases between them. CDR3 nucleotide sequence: TGTGCCAGCAGCTTTGCAGGGTCCCCCCCTGAAGCTTTCTTT. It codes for CASSFAGSPPEAFF.

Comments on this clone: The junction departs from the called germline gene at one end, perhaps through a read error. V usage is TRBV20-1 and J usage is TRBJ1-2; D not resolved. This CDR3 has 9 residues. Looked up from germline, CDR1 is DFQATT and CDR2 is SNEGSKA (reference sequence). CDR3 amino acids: CSSTGGGGF. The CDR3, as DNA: TGCAGCTCAACGGGTGGTGGTGGCTTC.